The present entry profiles one T cell receptor beta chain with its context. Its matching antigen is unknown. Molecules of cDNA were individually given unique molecular identifiers that were attached to them. TCRdb fed the 5' RACE reads into MiXCR, producing one record per CDR3 protein. Here the sample spans roughly 51,000 distinct CDR3 sequences, about 6.2% being singletons. Trimming took off 5 bases at V and 2 bases at J, with 16 bases between the two ends. Germline V gene lookup returns CDR1 SNHLY and CDR2 FYNNEI. The CDR3 covers 16 residues. The data originate from a study of early T cells in non-severe SARS-CoV-2 infection. Across the study: Chains stayed unpaired after sequencing of bulk RNA from unsorted whole blood. Study-level points and caveats: CD4 and private specificities were missed by VDJdb matching, which favored anti-spike CD8 responses.

The sequencing input was whole blood. This chain links TRBV2 with TRBJ1-5; TRBD1 is a possible D gene (5 bases). The TCR sequence derives from an adult who was a healthcare worker with PCR-confirmed SARS-CoV-2 infection or an uninfected control (not recorded which). CDR3 sequence: CASSLQVGSGNQPQHF. DNA for the CDR3: TGTGCCAGCAGTCTACAGGTGGGCAGCGGCAATCAGCCCCAGCATTTT.